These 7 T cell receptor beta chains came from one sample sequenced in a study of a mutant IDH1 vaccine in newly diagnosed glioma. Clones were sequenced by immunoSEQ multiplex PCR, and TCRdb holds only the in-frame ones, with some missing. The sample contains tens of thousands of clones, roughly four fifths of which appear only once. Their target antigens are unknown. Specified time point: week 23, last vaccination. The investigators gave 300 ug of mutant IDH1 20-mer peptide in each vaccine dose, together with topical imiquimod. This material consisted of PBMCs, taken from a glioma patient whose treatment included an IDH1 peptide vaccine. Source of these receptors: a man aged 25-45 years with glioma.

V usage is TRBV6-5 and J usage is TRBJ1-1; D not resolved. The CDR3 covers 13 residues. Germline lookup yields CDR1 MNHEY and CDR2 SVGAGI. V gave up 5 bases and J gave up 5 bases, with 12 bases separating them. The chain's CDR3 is CASSPGPRTEAFF. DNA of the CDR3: TGTGCCAGCAGTCCGGGCCCTCGGACTGAAGCTTTCTTT.

The CDR3 DNA is TGCGCCAGCAGCCAAGGCGGATACGAGCAGTACTTC. Translated: CASSQGGYEQYF. This chain links TRBV4-1 with TRBJ2-7, with D hard to call. There are 12 residues in the CDR3. V shed 1 base and J shed 4 bases, with 5 bases lying between them. Germline V lookup: CDR1 MGHRA, CDR2 YSYEKL.

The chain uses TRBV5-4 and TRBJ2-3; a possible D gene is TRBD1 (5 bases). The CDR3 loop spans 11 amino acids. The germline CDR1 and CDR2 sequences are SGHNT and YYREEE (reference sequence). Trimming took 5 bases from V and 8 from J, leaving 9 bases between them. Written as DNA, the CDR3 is TGTGCCAGCAGGTCCCAGGGTACGCAGTATTTT. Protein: CASRSQGTQYF.

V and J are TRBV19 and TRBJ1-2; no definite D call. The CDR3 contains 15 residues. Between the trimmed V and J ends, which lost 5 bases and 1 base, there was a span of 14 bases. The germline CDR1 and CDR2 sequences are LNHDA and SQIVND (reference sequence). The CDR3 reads CASSPWEDFNYGYTF. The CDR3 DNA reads TGTGCCAGTAGTCCCTGGGAAGATTTTAACTATGGCTACACCTTC. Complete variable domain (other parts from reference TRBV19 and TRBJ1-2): DGGITQSPKYLFRKEGQNVTLSCEQNLNHDAMYWYRQDPGQGLRLIYYSQIVNDFQKGDIAEGYSVSREKKESFPLTVTSAQKNPTAFYLCASSPWEDFNYGYTFGSGTRLTVV.

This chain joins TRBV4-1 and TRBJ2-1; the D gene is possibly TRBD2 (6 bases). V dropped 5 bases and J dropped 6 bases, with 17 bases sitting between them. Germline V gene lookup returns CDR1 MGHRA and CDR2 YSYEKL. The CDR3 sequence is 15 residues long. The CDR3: CASSLAVLDGNEQFF. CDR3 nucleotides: TGCGCCAGCAGCTTAGCGGTGCTCGATGGCAATGAGCAGTTCTTC.

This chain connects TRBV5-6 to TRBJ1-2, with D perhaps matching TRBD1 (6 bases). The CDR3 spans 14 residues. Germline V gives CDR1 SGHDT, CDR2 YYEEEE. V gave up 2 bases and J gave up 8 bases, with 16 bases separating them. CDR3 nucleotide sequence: TGTGCCAGCAGCTTTGGTATGGGGGCAGGCGGCTACACCTTC. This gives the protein CASSFGMGAGGYTF.

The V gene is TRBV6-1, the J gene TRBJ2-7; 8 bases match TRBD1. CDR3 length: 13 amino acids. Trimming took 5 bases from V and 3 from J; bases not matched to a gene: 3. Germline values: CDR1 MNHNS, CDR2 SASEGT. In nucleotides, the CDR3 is TGTGCCAGCAGTACTACAGGGGGCTACGAGCAGTACTTC. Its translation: CASSTTGGYEQYF.